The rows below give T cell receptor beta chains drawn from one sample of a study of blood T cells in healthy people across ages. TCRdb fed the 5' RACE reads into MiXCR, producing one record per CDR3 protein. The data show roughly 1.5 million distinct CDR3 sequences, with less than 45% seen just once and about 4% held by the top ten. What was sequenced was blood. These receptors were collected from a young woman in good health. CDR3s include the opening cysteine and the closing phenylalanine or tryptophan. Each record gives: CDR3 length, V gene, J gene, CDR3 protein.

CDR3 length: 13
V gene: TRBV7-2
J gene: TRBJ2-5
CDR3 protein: CASSLAQGKTQYF

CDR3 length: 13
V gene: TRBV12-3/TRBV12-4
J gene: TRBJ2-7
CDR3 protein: CASSSHGRYEQYF

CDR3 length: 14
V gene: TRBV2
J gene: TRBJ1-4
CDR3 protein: CASIRQGLNEKLFF

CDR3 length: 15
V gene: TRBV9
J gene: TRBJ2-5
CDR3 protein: CASSVDRGNGETQYF

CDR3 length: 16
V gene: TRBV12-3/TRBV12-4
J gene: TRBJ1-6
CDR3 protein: CASSLGTGSYNSPPHF

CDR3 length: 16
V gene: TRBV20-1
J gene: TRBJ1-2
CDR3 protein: CSAPLPGQGSPHGYTF

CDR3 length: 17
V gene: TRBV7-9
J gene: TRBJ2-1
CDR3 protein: CASSTRTSGRSFNEQFF

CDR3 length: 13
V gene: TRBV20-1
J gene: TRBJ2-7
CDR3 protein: CSARDRLAPEQYF

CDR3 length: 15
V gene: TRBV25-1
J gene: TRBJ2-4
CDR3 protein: CASSPGPSYKNIQYF

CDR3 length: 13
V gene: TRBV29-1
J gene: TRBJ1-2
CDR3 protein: CSVVGALLYGYTF

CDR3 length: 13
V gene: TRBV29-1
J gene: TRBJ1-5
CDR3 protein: CSVEENSNQPQHF

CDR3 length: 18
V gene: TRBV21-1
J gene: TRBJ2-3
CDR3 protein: CASSAEGPTGMITDTQYF

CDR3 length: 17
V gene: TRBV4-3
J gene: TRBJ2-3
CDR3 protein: CASSQDLRGSLTDTQYF

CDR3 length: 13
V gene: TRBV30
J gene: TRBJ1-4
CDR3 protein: CAWIGVIYEKLFF

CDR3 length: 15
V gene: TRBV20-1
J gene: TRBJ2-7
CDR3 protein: CSARGTSGRSYGQYF

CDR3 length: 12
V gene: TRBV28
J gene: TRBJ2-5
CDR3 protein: CASSYKRETQYF

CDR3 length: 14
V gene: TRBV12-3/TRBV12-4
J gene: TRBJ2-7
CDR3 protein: CASSSLETRYEQYF

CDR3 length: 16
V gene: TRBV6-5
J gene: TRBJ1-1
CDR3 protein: CASSYSTGVYLTEAFF

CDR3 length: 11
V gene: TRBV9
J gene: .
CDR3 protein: CASSDGMTQYF

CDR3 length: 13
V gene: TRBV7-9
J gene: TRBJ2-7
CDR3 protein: CASSYIRDPEQYF

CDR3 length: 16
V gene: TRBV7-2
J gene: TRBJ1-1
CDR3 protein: CASSSIRAGGNTEAFF

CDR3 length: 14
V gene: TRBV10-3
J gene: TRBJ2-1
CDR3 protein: CAISESTRLGEQFF

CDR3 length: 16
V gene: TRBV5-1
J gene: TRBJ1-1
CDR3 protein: CASSLVTPDPNTEAFF

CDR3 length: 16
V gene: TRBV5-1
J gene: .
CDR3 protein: CASSYNSGGAYNEQYF

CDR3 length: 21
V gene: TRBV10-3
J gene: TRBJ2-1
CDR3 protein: CAFHRPSRGREGPTWDNEQFF

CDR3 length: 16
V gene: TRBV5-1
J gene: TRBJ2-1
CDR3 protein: CASSLRTSGGWNEQFF

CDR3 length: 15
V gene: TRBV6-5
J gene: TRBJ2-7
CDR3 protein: CASSAPGSGAYEQYF

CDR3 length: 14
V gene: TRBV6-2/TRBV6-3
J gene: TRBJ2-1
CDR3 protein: CASSRNREYNEQFF

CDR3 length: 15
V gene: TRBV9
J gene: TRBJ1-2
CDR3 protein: CASSPQPETNYGYTF

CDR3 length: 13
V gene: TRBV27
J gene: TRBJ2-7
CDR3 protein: CASSFYRFDEQYF

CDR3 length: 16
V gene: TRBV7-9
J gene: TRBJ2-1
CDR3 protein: CASSSLRDRSYNEQFF

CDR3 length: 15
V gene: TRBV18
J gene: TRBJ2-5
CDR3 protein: CASSPGGTAEETQYF

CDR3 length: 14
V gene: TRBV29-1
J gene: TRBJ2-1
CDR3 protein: CSVPSGSSYNEQFF

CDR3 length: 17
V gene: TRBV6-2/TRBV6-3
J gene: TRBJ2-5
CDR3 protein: CASSYSSGEIIYNEQYF

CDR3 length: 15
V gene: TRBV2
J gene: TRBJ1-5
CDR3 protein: CASNQQGNANQPQHF

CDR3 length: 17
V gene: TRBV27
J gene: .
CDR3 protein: CASSLFRAGVYSYEQYF

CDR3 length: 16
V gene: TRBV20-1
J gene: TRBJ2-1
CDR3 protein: CSAREASGRGSNEQFF

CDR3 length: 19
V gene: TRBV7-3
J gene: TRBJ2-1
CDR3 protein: CASSLAGLAGGRGHNEQFF

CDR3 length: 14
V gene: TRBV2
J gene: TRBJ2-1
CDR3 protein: CASSVDRGFDEQFF

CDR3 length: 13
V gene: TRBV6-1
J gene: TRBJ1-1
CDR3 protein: CASIQPGGTEAFF

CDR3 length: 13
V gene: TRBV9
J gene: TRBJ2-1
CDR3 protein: CASSVGSSSGQFF

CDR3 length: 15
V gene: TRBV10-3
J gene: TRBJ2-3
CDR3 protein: CAISDGLALVDTQYF

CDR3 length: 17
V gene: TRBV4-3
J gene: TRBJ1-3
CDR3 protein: CASSQAPGGSSGNTIYF

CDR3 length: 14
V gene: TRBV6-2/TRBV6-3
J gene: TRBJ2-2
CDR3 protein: CASSRDSQAGELFF

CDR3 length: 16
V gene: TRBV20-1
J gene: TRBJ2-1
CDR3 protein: CSAKTAGGYSYNEQFF